The rows below give T cell receptor beta chains drawn from one sample of a study of CD8 T cells in ankylosing spondylitis. Via MiXCR, TCRdb re-called the 5' RACE reads, giving one row per CDR3 protein. The table lists hundreds of thousands of distinct CDR3 sequences, about 11% of them singletons. The source material was blood, either unsorted or a sorted T cell fraction (not recorded which). All receptors come from a male donor with ankylosing spondylitis. CDR3s include the opening cysteine and the closing phenylalanine or tryptophan. The D gene is left open where the match is weak. Size is omitted from some rows. Given values are once, few, many or a class for expanded clones.

size	J	D	V	CDR3	DNA
many	TRBJ2-3	TRBD2	TRBV12-3/TRBV12-4	CASRLAGSTDTQYF	TGTGCCAGCAGATTAGCGGGGAGCACAGATACGCAGTATTTT
NA	TRBJ1-6	NA	TRBV6-1	CASRGQNSYNSPLHF	TGTGCCAGCAGAGGCCAGAACTCCTATAATTCACCCCTCCACTTT
NA	TRBJ2-2	NA	TRBV27	CASRRDPGELFF	TGTGCCAGCAGGAGAGACCCCGGGGAGCTGTTTTTT
few	TRBJ1-5	NA	TRBV20-1	CSASARTGSSNQPQHF	TGCAGTGCTTCCGCCAGAACCGGGAGTAGCAATCAGCCCCAGCATTTT
NA	TRBJ1-2	NA	TRBV6-1	CASSRFGLTANYGYTF	TGTGCCAGCAGCCGTTTTGGGCTTACAGCTAACTATGGCTACACCTTC
NA	TRBJ1-6	NA	TRBV18	CASSPTLGVNSPLHF	TGTGCCAGCTCACCAACGTTGGGGGTAAATTCACCCCTCCACTTT
few	TRBJ1-2	NA	TRBV7-2	CASSLWLLQDYGYTF	TGTGCCAGCAGCTTGTGGCTCCTACAGGACTATGGCTACACCTTC
NA	TRBJ2-7	NA	TRBV5-5	CASSQGYYEQYF	TGTGCCAGCAGCCAGGGGTACTACGAGCAGTACTTC
NA	TRBJ1-2	NA	TRBV11-2	CASSGGGINYGYTF	TGTGCCAGCAGCGGAGGCGGGATTAACTATGGCTACACCTTC
many	TRBJ1-3	TRBD1	TRBV29-1	CSVHRGAGNTIYF	TGCAGCGTCCACAGGGGAGCTGGAAACACCATATATTTT
NA	TRBJ1-5	NA	TRBV29-1	CSVASSNQPQHF	TGCAGCGTTGCCTCCAGCAATCAGCCCCAGCATTTT
many	TRBJ1-5	NA	TRBV20-1	CSARGRFSNQPQHF	TGCAGTGCTAGAGGGCGATTTAGCAATCAGCCCCAGCATTTT
many	TRBJ2-5	NA	TRBV7-2	CASSFTRQEETQYF	TGTGCCAGCAGCTTTACTCGACAAGAAGAGACCCAGTACTTC
NA	TRBJ2-7	NA	TRBV30	CAWSVRGPNEQYF	TGTGCCTGGAGTGTTCGGGGGCCCAACGAGCAGTACTTC
few	TRBJ1-1	NA	TRBV11-2	CASSRGMGNTEAFF	TGTGCCAGCAGCCGTGGAATGGGGAACACTGAAGCTTTCTTT
few	TRBJ2-5	NA	TRBV20-1	CSAVMGVRETQYF	TGCAGTGCTGTAATGGGGGTCCGGGAGACCCAGTACTTC
NA	TRBJ1-1	TRBD1	TRBV5-1	CASKGQDTEAFF	TGCGCCAGCAAGGGACAGGACACTGAAGCTTTCTTT
few	TRBJ1-2	TRBD1	TRBV20-1	CSPGQGTYGYTF	TGCAGTCCAGGACAGGGAACTTACGGCTACACCTTC
few	TRBJ2-7	NA	TRBV20-1	CSAELGQPAGSYEQYF	TGCAGTGCTGAGCTTGGACAGCCCGCTGGGAGCTACGAGCAGTACTTC
NA	TRBJ2-1	NA	TRBV5-1	CASSSTGDYNEQFF	TGCGCCAGCAGCTCTACTGGGGACTACAATGAGCAGTTCTTC
many	TRBJ2-4	NA	TRBV29-1	CSGGDLDSGINIQYF	TGCAGCGGCGGCGACTTGGACAGTGGCATAAACATTCAGTACTTC
few	TRBJ2-3	NA	TRBV10-3	CAISGTTPGVWTDTQYF	TGTGCCATCAGTGGGACCACCCCAGGGGTATGGACAGATACGCAGTATTTT
few	TRBJ1-2	TRBD1	TRBV7-8	CASSLLDRRSNYGYTF	TGTGCCAGCAGCTTATTGGACAGGCGGTCCAACTATGGCTACACCTTC
NA	TRBJ1-5	NA	TRBV28	CASEGEGQPQHF	TGTGCCAGCGAGGGGGAAGGTCAGCCCCAGCATTTT
NA	TRBJ1-2	TRBD1	TRBV15	CATSRLDRVNYGYTF	TGTGCCACCAGCAGACTGGACAGGGTTAACTATGGCTACACCTTC
many	TRBJ1-2	NA	TRBV20-1	CSARDTGRHGYTF	TGCAGTGCTAGAGACACAGGGAGGCATGGCTACACCTTC
few	TRBJ2-3	TRBD2	TRBV20-1	CSARGSSGGRSTDTQYF	TGCAGTGCTAGAGGTTCTAGCGGGGGGCGGAGCACAGATACGCAGTATTTT
NA	TRBJ2-2	TRBD1	TRBV6-1	CASSPPDRAGTGELFF	TGTGCCAGCAGTCCGCCCGACAGGGCCGGCACCGGGGAGCTGTTTTTT
once	TRBJ1-1	TRBD1	TRBV10-3	CAIKHTGTGGGRTEAFF	TGTGCCATCAAGCACACCGGGACAGGGGGTGGTAGGACTGAAGCTTTCTTT
many	TRBJ2-1	NA	TRBV7-2	CASSSQAVTNNEQFF	TGTGCCAGCAGCTCCCAGGCGGTGACCAACAATGAGCAGTTCTTC
few	TRBJ2-7	NA	TRBV5-1	CASSLGRTEEQYF	TGCGCCAGCAGCTTGGGGAGAACGGAAGAGCAGTACTTC
NA	TRBJ1-1	TRBD1	TRBV24-1	CATSGGQGGQNTEAFF	TGTGCCACCAGTGGGGGACAGGGAGGGCAGAACACTGAAGCTTTCTTT
few	TRBJ2-2	NA	TRBV20-1	CSAPNRGGTGELFF	TGCAGTGCTCCCAACAGGGGAGGAACCGGGGAGCTGTTTTTT
few	TRBJ2-1	NA	TRBV7-3	CASSSNRGGREQFF	TGTGCCAGCAGCTCCAACAGGGGGGGTAGGGAGCAGTTCTTC
many	TRBJ1-1	TRBD1	TRBV29-1	CSVVTGGSTEAFF	TGCAGCGTTGTGACAGGGGGAAGCACTGAAGCTTTCTTT
few	TRBJ2-7	NA	TRBV5-1	CASSLAKSYEQYF	TGCGCCAGCAGCTTGGCTAAGAGCTACGAGCAGTACTTC
NA	TRBJ2-7	NA	TRBV5-1	CASSLVRQAENEQYF	TGCGCCAGCAGCTTGGTTCGACAGGCGGAGAACGAGCAGTACTTC
few	TRBJ1-1	NA	TRBV18	CASSPGTRGTEAFF	TGTGCCAGCTCACCAGGGACGAGGGGAACTGAAGCTTTCTTT
NA	TRBJ2-1	TRBD1	TRBV11-2	CASSFQQGSVNEQFF	TGTGCCAGCAGCTTCCAACAGGGGTCGGTCAATGAGCAGTTCTTC
few	TRBJ2-1	NA	TRBV5-1	CASSLERTPTDNEQFF	TGCGCCAGCAGCTTGGAGCGGACCCCGACAGACAATGAGCAGTTCTTC
NA	TRBJ2-7	TRBD2	TRBV20-1	CSARSGLGIYEQYF	TGCAGTGCTAGATCGGGACTAGGGATCTACGAGCAGTACTTC
NA	TRBJ1-1	TRBD1	TRBV9	CASSVDGQGMTEAFF	TGTGCCAGCAGCGTAGACGGACAGGGAATGACTGAAGCTTTCTTT
NA	TRBJ1-5	TRBD1	TRBV6-2/TRBV6-3	CASTRTGEGQPQHF	TGTGCCAGCACCAGGACAGGGGAAGGTCAGCCCCAGCATTTT
few	TRBJ2-2	NA	TRBV18	CASSLVTTGELFF	TGTGCCAGCTCCCTCGTAACGACCGGGGAGCTGTTTTTT
NA	TRBJ1-4	NA	TRBV7-2	CASSPNPEEKLFF	TGTGCCAGCAGCCCTAACCCGGAGGAAAAACTGTTTTTT
NA	TRBJ2-1	NA	TRBV20-1	CSVPPRAGGKHYNEQFF	TGCAGTGTTCCCCCCCGGGCCGGGGGAAAACACTACAATGAGCAGTTCTTC
NA	TRBJ2-2	NA	TRBV18	CASSPTGPLYTGELFF	TGTGCCAGCTCACCAACCGGGCCGCTATACACCGGGGAGCTGTTTTTT
few	TRBJ1-1	NA	TRBV6-5	CASRLQVMNTEAFF	TGTGCCAGCAGGTTACAGGTTATGAACACTGAAGCTTTCTTT
few	TRBJ2-1	NA	TRBV20-1	CSARQDRYNEQFF	TGCAGTGCTAGACAGGACAGATACAATGAGCAGTTCTTC
NA	TRBJ2-1	NA	TRBV7-9	CATVEVGGNSYNEQFF	TGTGCCACCGTTGAAGTGGGGGGAAACTCCTACAATGAGCAGTTCTTC
NA	TRBJ2-5	TRBD2	TRBV24-1	CATSDPTSGEETQYF	TGTGCCACCAGTGATCCAACTAGCGGGGAAGAGACCCAGTACTTC
few	TRBJ1-1	TRBD1	TRBV7-2	CASSFQTGTNTEAFF	TGTGCCAGCAGCTTTCAGACAGGGACGAACACTGAAGCTTTCTTT
NA	TRBJ2-7	NA	TRBV27	CASSFSRGGAGWGDEQYF	TGTGCCAGCAGTTTCTCCAGGGGTGGTGCAGGATGGGGGGACGAGCAGTACTTC
NA	TRBJ2-3	NA	TRBV5-1	CASSSGKKGDTQYF	TGCGCCAGCAGCTCGGGAAAGAAGGGAGATACGCAGTATTTT
many	TRBJ2-7	NA	TRBV5-1	CASSLVQGHEQYF	TGCGCCAGCAGCTTGGTACAGGGCCACGAGCAGTACTTC
many	TRBJ1-2	NA	TRBV7-6	CASSLVPNSGDYGYTF	TGTGCCAGCAGCTTAGTCCCGAACTCCGGGGACTATGGCTACACCTTC
few	TRBJ1-1	NA	TRBV7-2	CASSQWGVANTEAFF	TGTGCCAGCAGCCAATGGGGGGTAGCGAACACTGAAGCTTTCTTT
NA	TRBJ2-1	NA	TRBV20-1	CSARKTEGLGRNEQFF	TGCAGTGCCAGAAAAACCGAAGGGCTCGGAAGGAATGAGCAGTTCTTC